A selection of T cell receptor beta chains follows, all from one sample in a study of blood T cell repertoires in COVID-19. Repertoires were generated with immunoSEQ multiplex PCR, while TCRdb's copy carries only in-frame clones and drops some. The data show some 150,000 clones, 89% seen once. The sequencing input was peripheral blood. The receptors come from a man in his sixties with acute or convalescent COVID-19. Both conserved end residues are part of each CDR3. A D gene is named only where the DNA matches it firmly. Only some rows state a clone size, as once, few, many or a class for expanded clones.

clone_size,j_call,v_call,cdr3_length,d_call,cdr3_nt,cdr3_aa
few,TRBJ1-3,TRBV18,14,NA,TGTGCCAGCTCACCGTATAACTCTGGAAACACCATATATTTT,CASSPYNSGNTIYF
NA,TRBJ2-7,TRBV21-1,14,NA,TGTGCCAGCAGCCCTTCCCGACAGGGTTACGAGCAGTACTTC,CASSPSRQGYEQYF
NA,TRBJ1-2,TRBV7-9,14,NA,TGTGCCAGCACCACGGACAAGGTATTCTATGGCTACACCTTC,CASTTDKVFYGYTF
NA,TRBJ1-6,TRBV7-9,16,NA,TGTGCCAGCAGCCAGGGGCAGAGTAGGTATAATTCACCCCTCCACTTT,CASSQGQSRYNSPLHF
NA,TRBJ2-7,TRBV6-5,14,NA,TGTGCCAGTTCGGGGGATTCTTTCACCTACGAGCAGTACTTC,CASSGDSFTYEQYF
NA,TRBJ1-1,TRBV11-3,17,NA,TGTGCCAGCAGCTTAGCGGTAGGGCCTCGGGGGAACACTGAAGCTTTCTTT,CASSLAVGPRGNTEAFF
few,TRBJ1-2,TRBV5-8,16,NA,TGTGCCAGCAGCTTGGACCACGATGACACTAACTATGGCTACACCTTC,CASSLDHDDTNYGYTF
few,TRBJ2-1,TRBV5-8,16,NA,TGTGCCAGCAGCTTCGGTCAGGCATTCTCCTACAATGAGCAGTTCTTC,CASSFGQAFSYNEQFF
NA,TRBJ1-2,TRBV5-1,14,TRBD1,TGCGCCAGCAGCTTGAACAGGGGAGAGGGTGGCTACACCTTC,CASSLNRGEGGYTF
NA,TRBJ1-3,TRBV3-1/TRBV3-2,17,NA,TGTGCCAGCAGCCTCCAAAGACGACGGAGCTCTGGAAACACCATATATTTT,CASSLQRRRSSGNTIYF
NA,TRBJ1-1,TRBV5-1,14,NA,TGCGCCAGCAGCTCCCAGACAGCCAACACTGAAGCTTTCTTT,CASSSQTANTEAFF
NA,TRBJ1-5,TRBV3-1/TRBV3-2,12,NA,TGTGCCAGCAGCCTCCTAGGCACACCCCAGCATTTT,CASSLLGTPQHF
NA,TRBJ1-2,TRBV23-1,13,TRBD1,TGCGCCAGCAGTCCGGGACAGGGGAATGGCTACACCTTC,CASSPGQGNGYTF
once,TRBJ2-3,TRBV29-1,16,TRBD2,TGCAGCGTTGTAGGGACTAGCGGGGGGTCCACAGATACGCAGTATTTT,CSVVGTSGGSTDTQYF
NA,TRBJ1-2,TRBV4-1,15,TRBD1,TGCGCCAGCAGTCAAACAGGGACAGCGTACTATGGCTACACCTTC,CASSQTGTAYYGYTF
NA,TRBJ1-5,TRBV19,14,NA,TGTGCCAGTATGGCGGACTTAGGTGCTCAGCCCCAGCATTTT,CASMADLGAQPQHF
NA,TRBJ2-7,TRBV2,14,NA,TGTGCCAGCAGTGCGGAGGGGGGGAGCTACGAGCAGTACTTC,CASSAEGGSYEQYF
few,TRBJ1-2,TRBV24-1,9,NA,TGTGCCACCGACTGGGGCTACACCTTC,CATDWGYTF
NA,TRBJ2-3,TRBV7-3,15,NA,TGTGCCAGCAGCTTATATGCCGGGGAACCAGATACGCAGTATTTT,CASSLYAGEPDTQYF
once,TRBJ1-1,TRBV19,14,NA,TGTGCCAGTAGCCCAGACAGGTTGAACACTGAAGCTTTCTTT,CASSPDRLNTEAFF
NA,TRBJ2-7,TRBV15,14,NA,TGTGCCACGCAAAGGGGGTCCCAGCCCTACGAGCAGTACTTC,CATQRGSQPYEQYF
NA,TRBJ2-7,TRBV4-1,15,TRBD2,TGCGCCAGCAGCTATTCCGGGACTAAAGGCGGGGAGCAGTACTTC,CASSYSGTKGGEQYF
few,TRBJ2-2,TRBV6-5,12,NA,TGTGCCAGCAGCCCACAGGGTCGGGAGCTGTTTTTT,CASSPQGRELFF
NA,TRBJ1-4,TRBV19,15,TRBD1,TGTGCCAGTAGTGCCCTCGGGACAGCAAATGAAAAACTGTTTTTT,CASSALGTANEKLFF
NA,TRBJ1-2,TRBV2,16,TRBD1,TGTGCCAGTAGGACGAGACAGACAGGGAATAACTATGGCTACACCTTC,CASRTRQTGNNYGYTF
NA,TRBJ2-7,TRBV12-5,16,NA,TGTGCTAGTGGTTTGGTACGGGGGACAGAGCCCTACGAGCAGTACTTC,CASGLVRGTEPYEQYF
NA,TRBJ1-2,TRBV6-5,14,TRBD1,TGTGCCAGCAGTTACCGAGGACAGGTAGATGGCTACACCTTC,CASSYRGQVDGYTF
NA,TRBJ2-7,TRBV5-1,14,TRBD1,TGCGCCAGCAGCCAGCAGGACAGGAAGGGCGAGCAGTACTTC,CASSQQDRKGEQYF
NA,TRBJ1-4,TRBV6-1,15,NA,TGTGCCAGCAGTGAACAAGTGGGGCCTAATGAAAAACTGTTTTTT,CASSEQVGPNEKLFF
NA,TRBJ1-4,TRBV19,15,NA,TGTGCCAGTAGTATGCGTTGGGGGGGGCGCGAAAAACTGTTTTTT,CASSMRWGGREKLFF
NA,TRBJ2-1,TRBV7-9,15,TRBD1,TGTGCCAGCAGCTTAACAGGGGGCTCCTACAATGAGCAGTTCTTC,CASSLTGGSYNEQFF
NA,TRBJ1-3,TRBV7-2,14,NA,TGTGCCAGCAGCCCGCAGATCTCTGGAAACACCATATATTTT,CASSPQISGNTIYF
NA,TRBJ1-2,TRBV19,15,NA,TGTGCCAGTAGTCCTACGGGGGGGCCTCTCTATGGCTACACCTTC,CASSPTGGPLYGYTF